This T cell receptor (beta chain) was observed in a study of graft-versus-host responses after intestinal transplantation. In the study overall: Induction using anti-thymocyte globulin, followed by tacrolimus and steroids for around 3 years, was given to all recipients. Findings of the study overall: Patients who carried graft-donor T cell macrochimerism also had high graft-versus-host to host-versus-graft clonal ratios in their allografts. Association was observed between peak circulating GvH clone levels and early post-transplant HvG declines.

Generated by immunoSEQ multiplex PCR, the TCRdb table keeps only in-frame clones and is missing some. The sample lists some 39,000 clones, about 95% occurring once. Germline CDR1 and CDR2: MNHEY and SVGAGI. V lost 0 bases and J lost 0, with 8 bases in between. CDR3 length: 15 residues. On this clone: The antigen remains undetermined.

The material sequenced was unstimulated CD8+ T cells sorted from spleen or lymph node cells, taken before transplant. This chain uses TRBV6-5 with TRBJ1-1; TRBD1 is a possible D gene (5 bases). This TCR derives from a human donor who was the organ donor for an intestinal transplant. The chain's CDR3 is CASSYSGTVNTEAFF. The CDR3 DNA is TGTGCCAGCAGTTACTCTGGGACGGTGAACACTGAAGCTTTCTTT.